This is a list of T cell receptor beta chains from one sample in a study of T-cell reconstitution after alpha-beta-depleted transplantation in children. TCRdb reanalysed the PCR reads using MiXCR and keeps one entry per CDR3 protein. This table holds roughly 790,000 distinct CDR3 sequences, about 15% found once. Here the sequenced sample was PBMCs, mostly from graft donor cells, taken 360 days after TCRalphabeta/CD19-depleted stem cell transplant. These TCRs come from a male patient aged 10 to 17 who had a stem cell transplant for acute lymphoblastic leukemia, so the T cells may come from the graft donor. CDR3s include the opening cysteine and the closing phenylalanine or tryptophan. Fields, in order: clone size, J gene, V gene, D gene, CDR3 DNA, CDR3 protein. A D gene is named only where the DNA matches it firmly. The listing skips clone size in some rows; elsewhere it reads once, few, many or a size class.

abundance: few
j_gene: TRBJ1-5
v_gene: TRBV3-1
d_gene: NA
CDR3nt: TGTGCCAGCAGCCAAGGGGTCCGGCAGTACAATCAGCCCCAGCATTTT
CDR3aa: CASSQGVRQYNQPQHF

abundance: few
j_gene: TRBJ2-7
v_gene: TRBV6-5
d_gene: TRBD2
CDR3nt: TGTGCCAGCAGTTACCTAGCGGGAGTATACGAGCAGTACTTC
CDR3aa: CASSYLAGVYEQYF

abundance: NA
j_gene: TRBJ2-7
v_gene: TRBV5-1
d_gene: TRBD2
CDR3nt: TGCGCCAGCAGCCCTAGCGGGTTCATTCCCTACGAGCAGTACTTC
CDR3aa: CASSPSGFIPYEQYF

abundance: NA
j_gene: TRBJ2-1
v_gene: TRBV12-3/TRBV12-4
d_gene: NA
CDR3nt: TGTGCCAGCTGCCAAATCAATGAAGAGCAGTTCTTC
CDR3aa: CASCQINEEQFF

abundance: NA
j_gene: TRBJ1-2
v_gene: TRBV7-3
d_gene: NA
CDR3nt: TGTGCCAGCAGCTTAACGGGACGTGGCCATGGCTACACCTTC
CDR3aa: CASSLTGRGHGYTF

abundance: NA
j_gene: TRBJ2-7
v_gene: TRBV5-1
d_gene: TRBD1
CDR3nt: TGCGCCAGCAGCTTGCCCAATAGGACAGGGGAAGGATCCTACGAGCAGTACTTC
CDR3aa: CASSLPNRTGEGSYEQYF

abundance: NA
j_gene: TRBJ2-4
v_gene: TRBV20-1
d_gene: NA
CDR3nt: TGCAGTGCCCCAGGCGGGGGCCCTAAAAACATTCAGTACTTC
CDR3aa: CSAPGGGPKNIQYF

abundance: NA
j_gene: TRBJ2-1
v_gene: TRBV7-8
d_gene: NA
CDR3nt: TGTGCCAGCAGCTCAGGCGGGGCGGACAATGAGCAGTTCTTC
CDR3aa: CASSSGGADNEQFF

abundance: NA
j_gene: TRBJ1-6
v_gene: TRBV3-1
d_gene: NA
CDR3nt: TGTGCCAGCAGCCAAGTTTCGGGCGCCAATCCCCTCCACTTT
CDR3aa: CASSQVSGANPLHF

abundance: once
j_gene: TRBJ2-7
v_gene: TRBV12-3/TRBV12-4
d_gene: NA
CDR3nt: TGTGCCAGCAGGGGGGGCGAAGGCTACGAGCAGTACTTC
CDR3aa: CASRGGEGYEQYF

abundance: few
j_gene: TRBJ2-7
v_gene: TRBV5-1
d_gene: TRBD2
CDR3nt: TGCGCCAGCAGCTTCCTTGGACTAGCGGACCTCCCCACCTCCGAGCAGTACTTC
CDR3aa: CASSFLGLADLPTSEQYF

abundance: NA
j_gene: TRBJ2-5
v_gene: TRBV7-7
d_gene: NA
CDR3nt: TGTGCCAGCAGCTTAGCACCCCTCACTAGGGAGGAGACCCAGTACTTC
CDR3aa: CASSLAPLTREETQYF

abundance: few
j_gene: TRBJ2-1
v_gene: TRBV29-1
d_gene: TRBD2
CDR3nt: TGCAGCGGAGCGGGAAGTTGGTACAATGAGCAGTTCTTC
CDR3aa: CSGAGSWYNEQFF

abundance: many
j_gene: TRBJ2-5
v_gene: TRBV5-1
d_gene: NA
CDR3nt: TGCGCCAGCAGCTTGGTGACAATCCAAGAGACCCAGTACTTC
CDR3aa: CASSLVTIQETQYF

abundance: NA
j_gene: TRBJ2-3
v_gene: TRBV24-1
d_gene: TRBD2
CDR3nt: TGTGCCACCAGACCCGCGGCCCCTAGCGGTAAATCAGATACGCAGTATTTT
CDR3aa: CATRPAAPSGKSDTQYF

abundance: few
j_gene: TRBJ2-1
v_gene: TRBV12-3/TRBV12-4
d_gene: NA
CDR3nt: TGTGCCAGCACCCCAGGGGCCGGGGAGTACAATGAGCAGTTCTTC
CDR3aa: CASTPGAGEYNEQFF

abundance: few
j_gene: TRBJ2-7
v_gene: TRBV4-1
d_gene: NA
CDR3nt: TGCGCCAGCAGCCAAGATCCCCAGGGGTCGGGTGTGGCGCAGTACTTC
CDR3aa: CASSQDPQGSGVAQYF

abundance: few
j_gene: TRBJ2-6
v_gene: TRBV5-1
d_gene: NA
CDR3nt: TGCGCCAGCAGCTCAGGGGACGGGGCCAACGTCCTGACTTTC
CDR3aa: CASSSGDGANVLTF

abundance: many
j_gene: TRBJ2-1
v_gene: TRBV24-1
d_gene: TRBD1
CDR3nt: TGTGCCACCAGTGATTCGAGGGACAGGGGGTCCTATGAGCAGTTCTTC
CDR3aa: CATSDSRDRGSYEQFF

abundance: NA
j_gene: TRBJ2-3
v_gene: TRBV7-2
d_gene: NA
CDR3nt: TGTGCCAGCAGCTTAGCTGGTGGAGGGGTTCGCACAGATACGCAGTATTTT
CDR3aa: CASSLAGGGVRTDTQYF

abundance: few
j_gene: TRBJ2-7
v_gene: TRBV9
d_gene: NA
CDR3nt: TGTGCCAGCAGCGTATCGCCGGTGCGCTCCTACGAGCAGTACTTC
CDR3aa: CASSVSPVRSYEQYF

abundance: many
j_gene: TRBJ2-4
v_gene: TRBV10-3
d_gene: NA
CDR3nt: TGTGCCATCAGTGATCTGGCGGGACGGGATAACATTCAGTACTTC
CDR3aa: CAISDLAGRDNIQYF

abundance: few
j_gene: TRBJ1-1
v_gene: TRBV5-1
d_gene: TRBD1
CDR3nt: TGCGCCAGCAGCTCGGACAGGGGAGGGAACACTGAAGCTTTCTTT
CDR3aa: CASSSDRGGNTEAFF

abundance: few
j_gene: TRBJ2-1
v_gene: TRBV12-3/TRBV12-4
d_gene: NA
CDR3nt: TGTGCCAGCAGGGCTCCGCTTTTTGATGAGCAGTTCTTC
CDR3aa: CASRAPLFDEQFF

abundance: NA
j_gene: TRBJ1-1
v_gene: TRBV7-9
d_gene: NA
CDR3nt: TGTGCCAGCAGCTTATATGCCGTGAACACTGAAGCTTTCTTT
CDR3aa: CASSLYAVNTEAFF

abundance: NA
j_gene: TRBJ2-5
v_gene: TRBV15
d_gene: TRBD2
CDR3nt: TGTGCCACCGGGGCGGGAGCGTACCAAGAGACCCAGTACTTC
CDR3aa: CATGAGAYQETQYF

abundance: NA
j_gene: TRBJ2-3
v_gene: TRBV20-1
d_gene: TRBD2
CDR3nt: TGCAGTGCTAGAGATTGGAAGGGACTAGTGACAGATACGCAGTATTTT
CDR3aa: CSARDWKGLVTDTQYF

abundance: few
j_gene: TRBJ2-7
v_gene: TRBV20-1
d_gene: NA
CDR3nt: TGCAGTGCTAGAGTGGAGGACTCAAGCTACGAGCAGTACTTC
CDR3aa: CSARVEDSSYEQYF

abundance: NA
j_gene: TRBJ2-1
v_gene: TRBV7-2
d_gene: NA
CDR3nt: TGTGCCAGCAGTCGGGACGGACGGGGCGATGAGCAGTTCTTC
CDR3aa: CASSRDGRGDEQFF

abundance: few
j_gene: TRBJ2-2
v_gene: TRBV25-1
d_gene: TRBD2
CDR3nt: TGTGCCAGCAGTGAATGGACTAGCGGGAGTTTCACCGGGGAGCTGTTTTTT
CDR3aa: CASSEWTSGSFTGELFF

abundance: few
j_gene: TRBJ2-3
v_gene: TRBV3-1
d_gene: NA
CDR3nt: TGTGCCAGCAGCCAAGGATGGAGCGTCACAGATACGCAGTATTTT
CDR3aa: CASSQGWSVTDTQYF

abundance: few
j_gene: TRBJ2-2
v_gene: TRBV7-9
d_gene: NA
CDR3nt: TGTGCCAGCAGCCTCATGTATATCACCGGGGAGCTGTTTTTT
CDR3aa: CASSLMYITGELFF

abundance: NA
j_gene: TRBJ2-2
v_gene: TRBV2
d_gene: NA
CDR3nt: TGTGCCAGCAGTGATGGGGGGCGGGCAAACACCGGGGAGCTGTTTTTT
CDR3aa: CASSDGGRANTGELFF

abundance: NA
j_gene: TRBJ1-2
v_gene: TRBV4-1
d_gene: NA
CDR3nt: TGCGCCAGCAGCCAACCTAGGTTCTATGGCTACACCTTC
CDR3aa: CASSQPRFYGYTF

abundance: NA
j_gene: TRBJ2-2
v_gene: TRBV20-1
d_gene: TRBD2
CDR3nt: TGCAGTGCCCCCCTAGCGGGGGGAACCGGGGAGCTGTTTTTT
CDR3aa: CSAPLAGGTGELFF

abundance: many
j_gene: TRBJ1-3
v_gene: TRBV27
d_gene: TRBD1
CDR3nt: TGTGCCAGCAGGGGGACAGGGTCTACCACCATATATTTT
CDR3aa: CASRGTGSTTIYF

abundance: few
j_gene: TRBJ2-2
v_gene: TRBV7-9
d_gene: NA
CDR3nt: TGTGCCAGCAGCTTCCTGCTTACCCGGGATGAGACCGGGGAGCTGTTTTTT
CDR3aa: CASSFLLTRDETGELFF

abundance: many
j_gene: TRBJ1-5
v_gene: TRBV28
d_gene: NA
CDR3nt: TGTGCCAGCAGTTTTACGGGTTATCAGCCCCAGCATTTT
CDR3aa: CASSFTGYQPQHF

abundance: few
j_gene: TRBJ2-5
v_gene: TRBV29-1
d_gene: NA
CDR3nt: TGCAGCGTTGAAGGGCAGGGGATAGAGACCCAGTACTTC
CDR3aa: CSVEGQGIETQYF

abundance: NA
j_gene: TRBJ2-1
v_gene: TRBV9
d_gene: TRBD2
CDR3nt: TGTGCCAGCGGCGACTCTAGCGGTACACGGCAGTTCTTC
CDR3aa: CASGDSSGTRQFF

abundance: NA
j_gene: TRBJ2-7
v_gene: TRBV11-1
d_gene: TRBD2
CDR3nt: TGTGCCAGCAGCTTATCGGCGGGAGTAAACTACGAGCAGTACTTC
CDR3aa: CASSLSAGVNYEQYF

abundance: few
j_gene: TRBJ2-1
v_gene: TRBV10-1
d_gene: NA
CDR3nt: TGCGCCAGCAGTGAGAACGGGGGGCCGAGGGGGACCTACAATGAGCAGTTCTTC
CDR3aa: CASSENGGPRGTYNEQFF

abundance: few
j_gene: TRBJ1-1
v_gene: TRBV20-1
d_gene: NA
CDR3nt: TGCAGTGCTAGTAGGGCTTACACTGAAGCTTTCTTT
CDR3aa: CSASRAYTEAFF